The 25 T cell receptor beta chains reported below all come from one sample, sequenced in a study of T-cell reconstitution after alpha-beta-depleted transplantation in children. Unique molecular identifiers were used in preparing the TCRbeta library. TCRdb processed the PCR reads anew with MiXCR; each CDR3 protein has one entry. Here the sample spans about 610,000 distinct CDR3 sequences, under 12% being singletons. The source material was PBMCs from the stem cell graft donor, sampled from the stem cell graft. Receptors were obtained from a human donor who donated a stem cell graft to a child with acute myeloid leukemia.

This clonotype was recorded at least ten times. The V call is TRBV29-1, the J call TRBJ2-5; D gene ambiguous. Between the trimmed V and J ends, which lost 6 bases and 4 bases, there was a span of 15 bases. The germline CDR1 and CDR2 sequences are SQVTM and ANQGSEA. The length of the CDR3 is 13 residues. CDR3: CSVAPDPGETQYF. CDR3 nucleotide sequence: TGCAGCGTCGCCCCGGATCCCGGAGAGACCCAGTACTTC. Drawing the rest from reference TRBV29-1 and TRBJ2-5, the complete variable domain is SAVISQKPSRDICQRGTSLTIQCQVDSQVTMMFWYRQQPGQSLTLIATANQGSEATYESGFVIDKFPISRPNLTFSTLTVSNMSPEDSSIYLCSVAPDPGETQYFGPGTRLLVL.

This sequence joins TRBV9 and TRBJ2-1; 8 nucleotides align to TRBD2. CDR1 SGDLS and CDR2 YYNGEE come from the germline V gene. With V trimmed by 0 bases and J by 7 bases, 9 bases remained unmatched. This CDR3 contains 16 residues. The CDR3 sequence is CASSVELSGSWNEQFF. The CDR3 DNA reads TGTGCCAGCAGCGTAGAGCTGAGCGGGAGCTGGAATGAGCAGTTCTTC. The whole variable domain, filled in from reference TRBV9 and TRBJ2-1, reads DSGVTQTPKHLITATGQRVTLRCSPRSGDLSVYWYQQSLDQGLQFLIQYYNGEERAKGNILERFSAQQFPDLHSELNLSSLELGDSALYFCASSVELSGSWNEQFFGPGTRLTVL.

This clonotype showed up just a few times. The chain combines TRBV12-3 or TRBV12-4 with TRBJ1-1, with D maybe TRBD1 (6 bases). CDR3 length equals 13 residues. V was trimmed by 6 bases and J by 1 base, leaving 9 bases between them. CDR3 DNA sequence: TGTGCCAGCAGACCGGGACAGAACACTGAAGCTTTCTTT. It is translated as CASRPGQNTEAFF.

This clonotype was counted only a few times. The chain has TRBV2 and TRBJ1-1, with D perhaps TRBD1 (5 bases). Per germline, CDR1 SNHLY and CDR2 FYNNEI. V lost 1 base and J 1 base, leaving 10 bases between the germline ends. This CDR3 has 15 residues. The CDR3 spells CASSEEGSSNTEAFF. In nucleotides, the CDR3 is TGTGCCAGCAGTGAAGAGGGGTCCTCGAACACTGAAGCTTTCTTT.

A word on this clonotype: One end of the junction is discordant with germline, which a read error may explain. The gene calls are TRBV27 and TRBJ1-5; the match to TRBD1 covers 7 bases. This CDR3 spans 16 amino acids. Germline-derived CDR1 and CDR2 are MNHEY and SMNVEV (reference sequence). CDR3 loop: CASKGSAGGFNQPQNF. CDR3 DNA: TGTGCCAGCAAGGGGTCGGCAGGGGGTTTCAATCAGCCCCAGAATTTT.

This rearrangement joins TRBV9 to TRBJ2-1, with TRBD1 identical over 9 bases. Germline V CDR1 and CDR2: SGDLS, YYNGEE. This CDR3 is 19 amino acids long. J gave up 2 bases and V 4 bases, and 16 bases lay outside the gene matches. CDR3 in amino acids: CASSPRGMGQGETYNEQFF. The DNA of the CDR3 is TGTGCCAGCAGCCCGAGAGGTATGGGACAGGGAGAGACCTACAATGAGCAGTTCTTC.

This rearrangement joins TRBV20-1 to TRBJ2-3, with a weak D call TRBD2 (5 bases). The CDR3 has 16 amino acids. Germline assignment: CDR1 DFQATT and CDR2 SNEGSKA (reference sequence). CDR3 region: CCARLPGSRGTDTQYF. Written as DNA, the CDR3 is TGCTGCGCTAGACTCCCGGGGAGCCGGGGCACAGATACGCAGTATTTT.

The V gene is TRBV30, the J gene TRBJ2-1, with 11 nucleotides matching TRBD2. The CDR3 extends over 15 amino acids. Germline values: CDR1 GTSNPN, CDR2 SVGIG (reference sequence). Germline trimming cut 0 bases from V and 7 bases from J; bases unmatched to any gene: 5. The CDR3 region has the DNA TGTGCCTGGAGTGTGGGTACTAGCGGGAGAAATGAGCAGTTCTTC. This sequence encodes CAWSVGTSGRNEQFF.

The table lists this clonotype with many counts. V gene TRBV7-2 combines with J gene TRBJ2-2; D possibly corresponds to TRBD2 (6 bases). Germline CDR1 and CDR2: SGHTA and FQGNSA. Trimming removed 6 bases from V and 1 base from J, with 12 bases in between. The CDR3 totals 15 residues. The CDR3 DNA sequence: TGTGCCAGCAGACCCCGGCGGGAGAACACCGGGGAGCTGTTTTTT. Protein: CASRPRRENTGELFF.

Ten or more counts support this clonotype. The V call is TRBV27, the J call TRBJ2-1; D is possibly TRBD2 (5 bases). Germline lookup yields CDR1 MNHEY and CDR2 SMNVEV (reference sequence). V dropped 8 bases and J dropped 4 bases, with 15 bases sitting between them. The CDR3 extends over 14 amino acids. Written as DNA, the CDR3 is TGTGCCAGCCTCCCCTCCCCGGGATACAATGAGCAGTTCTTC. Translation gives CASLPSPGYNEQFF.

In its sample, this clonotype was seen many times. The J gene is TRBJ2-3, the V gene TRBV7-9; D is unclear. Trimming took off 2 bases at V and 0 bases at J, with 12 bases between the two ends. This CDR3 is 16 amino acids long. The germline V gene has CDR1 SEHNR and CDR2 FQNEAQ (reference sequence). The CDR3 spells CASSLRVASSTDTQYF. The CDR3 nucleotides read TGTGCCAGCAGCTTACGGGTAGCATCTAGCACAGATACGCAGTATTTT.

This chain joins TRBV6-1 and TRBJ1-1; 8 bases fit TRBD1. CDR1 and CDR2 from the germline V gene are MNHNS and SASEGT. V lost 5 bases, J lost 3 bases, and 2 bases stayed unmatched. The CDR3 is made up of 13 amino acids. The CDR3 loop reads CASSQGAHTEAFF. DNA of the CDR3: TGTGCCAGCAGTCAGGGGGCCCACACTGAAGCTTTCTTT.

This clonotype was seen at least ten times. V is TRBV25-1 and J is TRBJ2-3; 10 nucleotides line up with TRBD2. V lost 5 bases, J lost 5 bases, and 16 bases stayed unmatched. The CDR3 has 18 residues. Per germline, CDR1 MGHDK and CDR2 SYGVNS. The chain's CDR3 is CASSPLGVAGGQGDTQYF. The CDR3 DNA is TGTGCCAGCAGTCCTCTAGGGGTAGCGGGAGGTCAGGGAGATACGCAGTATTTT.

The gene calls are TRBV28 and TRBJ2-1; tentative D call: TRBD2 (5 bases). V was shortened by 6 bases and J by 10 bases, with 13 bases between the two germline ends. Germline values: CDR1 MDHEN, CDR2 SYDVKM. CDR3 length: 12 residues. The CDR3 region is CASRGGPQEQFF. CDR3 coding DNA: TGTGCCAGCAGGGGCGGGCCCCAGGAGCAGTTCTTC.

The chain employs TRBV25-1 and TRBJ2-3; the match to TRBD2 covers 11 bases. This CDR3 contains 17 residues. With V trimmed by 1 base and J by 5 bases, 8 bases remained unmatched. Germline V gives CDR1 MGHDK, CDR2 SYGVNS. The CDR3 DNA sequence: TGTGCCAGCAGTGAATGGGGTAGCGGGAGGGCCGAAGATACGCAGTATTTT. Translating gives CASSEWGSGRAEDTQYF.

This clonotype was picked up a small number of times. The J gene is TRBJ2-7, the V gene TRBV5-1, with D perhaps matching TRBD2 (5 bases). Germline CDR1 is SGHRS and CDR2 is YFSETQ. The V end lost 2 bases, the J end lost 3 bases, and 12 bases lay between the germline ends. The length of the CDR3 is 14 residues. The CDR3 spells CASSLGLNSYEQYF. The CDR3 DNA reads TGCGCCAGCAGCTTAGGACTCAACAGCTACGAGCAGTACTTC.

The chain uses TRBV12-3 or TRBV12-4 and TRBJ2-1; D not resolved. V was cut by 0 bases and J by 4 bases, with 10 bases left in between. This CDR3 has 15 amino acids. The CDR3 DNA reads TGTGCCAGCAGTTTAGCATTAGGCTATTACAATGAGCAGTTCTTC. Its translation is CASSLALGYYNEQFF.

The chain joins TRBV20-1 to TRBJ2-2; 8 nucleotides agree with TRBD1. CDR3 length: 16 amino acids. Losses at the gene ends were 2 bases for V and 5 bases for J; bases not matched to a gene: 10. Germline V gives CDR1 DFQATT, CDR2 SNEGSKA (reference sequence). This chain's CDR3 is CSARRRAGGQTGELFF. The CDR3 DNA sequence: TGCAGTGCTAGACGGAGGGCAGGGGGCCAAACCGGGGAGCTGTTTTTT.

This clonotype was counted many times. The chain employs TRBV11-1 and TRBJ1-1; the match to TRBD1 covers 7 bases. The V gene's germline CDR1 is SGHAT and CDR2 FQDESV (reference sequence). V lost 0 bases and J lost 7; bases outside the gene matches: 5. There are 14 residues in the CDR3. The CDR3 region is CASSLAGTVGEAFF. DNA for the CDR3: TGTGCCAGCAGCTTAGCAGGGACAGTAGGTGAAGCTTTCTTT.

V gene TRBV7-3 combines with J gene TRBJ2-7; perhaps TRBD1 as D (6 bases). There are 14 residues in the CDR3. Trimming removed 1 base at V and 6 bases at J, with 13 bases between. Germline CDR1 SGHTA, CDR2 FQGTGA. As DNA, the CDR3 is TGTGCCAGCAGCTTAAGCCCTGGGGGCTCCGAGCAGTACTTC. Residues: CASSLSPGGSEQYF.

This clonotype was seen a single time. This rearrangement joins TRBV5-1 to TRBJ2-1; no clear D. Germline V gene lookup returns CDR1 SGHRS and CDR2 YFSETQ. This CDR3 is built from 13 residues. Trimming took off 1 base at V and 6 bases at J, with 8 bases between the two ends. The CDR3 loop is CASSLSSCNEQFF. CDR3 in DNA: TGCGCCAGCAGCTTGTCTTCATGCAATGAGCAGTTCTTC.

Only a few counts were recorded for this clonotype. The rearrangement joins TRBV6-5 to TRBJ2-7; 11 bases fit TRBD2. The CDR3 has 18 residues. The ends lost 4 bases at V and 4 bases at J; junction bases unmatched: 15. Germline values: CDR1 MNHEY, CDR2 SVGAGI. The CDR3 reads CASSSNAGTSGFTYEQYF. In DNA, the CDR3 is TGTGCCAGCAGTTCCAACGCAGGGACTAGCGGCTTTACATACGAGCAGTACTTC.

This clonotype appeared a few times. CDR3 amino acids: CATSDPVNTEAFF. The CDR3 DNA reads as TGTGCCACCAGTGATCCGGTGAACACTGAAGCTTTCTTT. The V call is TRBV24-1, the J call TRBJ1-1, with D unclear. The CDR3 has 13 amino acids. Trimming removed 3 bases at V and 0 bases at J, with 4 bases between. Germline CDR1 reads KGHDR; CDR2 reads SFDVKD.

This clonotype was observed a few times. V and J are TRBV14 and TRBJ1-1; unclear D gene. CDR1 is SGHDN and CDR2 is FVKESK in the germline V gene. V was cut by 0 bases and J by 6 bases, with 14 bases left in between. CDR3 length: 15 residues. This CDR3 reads CASSQDQVWTAEAFF. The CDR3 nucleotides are TGTGCCAGCAGCCAAGATCAGGTTTGGACCGCTGAAGCTTTCTTT.

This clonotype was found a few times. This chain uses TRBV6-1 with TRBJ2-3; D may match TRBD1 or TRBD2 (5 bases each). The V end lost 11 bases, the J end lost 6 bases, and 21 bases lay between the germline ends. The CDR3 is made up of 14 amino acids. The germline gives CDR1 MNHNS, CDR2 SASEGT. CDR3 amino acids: CAADRGRVPDTQYF. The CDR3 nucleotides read TGTGCCGCCGACCGGGGCAGGGTGCCCGATACGCAGTATTTT.